This T cell receptor beta chain was recorded in a study of response to subunit inactivated influenza vaccine. TCRdb reanalysed the RT-PCR reads using MiXCR and keeps one entry per CDR3 protein. The sample lists some 850,000 distinct CDR3 sequences, approximately 18% occurring once. Trimming took off 0 bases at V and 2 bases at J, with 14 bases between the two ends. CDR3 length: 16 residues. Germline V gene sequence: CDR1 MNHEY, CDR2 SVGEGT. The chain joins TRBV6-2 or TRBV6-3 to TRBJ2-7; D possibly corresponds to TRBD2 (7 bases). This material consisted of PBMCs from blood, taken 4 to 6 days after vaccination. This TCR came from a man in his fifties or sixties who received an inactivated influenza vaccine. Here the CDR3 reads CASSYSAGTFTYEQYF. The CDR3 bases are TGTGCCAGCAGTTACTCAGCGGGGACATTTACCTACGAGCAGTACTTC.